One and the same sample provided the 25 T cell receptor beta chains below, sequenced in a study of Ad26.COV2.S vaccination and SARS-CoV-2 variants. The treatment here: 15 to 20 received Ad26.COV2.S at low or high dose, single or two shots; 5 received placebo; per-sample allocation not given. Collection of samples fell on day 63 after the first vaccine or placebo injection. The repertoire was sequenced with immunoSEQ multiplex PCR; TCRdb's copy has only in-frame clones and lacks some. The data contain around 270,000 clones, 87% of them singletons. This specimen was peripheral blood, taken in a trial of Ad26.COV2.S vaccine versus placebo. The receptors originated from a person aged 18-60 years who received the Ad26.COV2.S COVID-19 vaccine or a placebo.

CDR3 sequence reads: CASSQDRVFQPQHF. The CDR3 DNA is TGCGCCAGCAGCCAAGACAGGGTTTTTCAGCCCCAGCATTTT. The chain links TRBV4-1 to TRBJ1-5; D possibly corresponds to TRBD1 (5 bases). The germline V gene has CDR1 MGHRA and CDR2 YSYEKL. The length of the CDR3 is 14 residues. V lost 0 bases, J lost 6 bases, and 9 bases lay in between.

The CDR3 DNA is TGTGCCAGCAGTTTAGGGACTAGCGGGAATTACGAGCAGTACGTC. It codes for CASSLGTSGNYEQYV. The gene calls are TRBV5-4 and TRBJ2-7, with 13 positions matching TRBD2. J gave up 4 bases and V 5 bases, and 6 bases lay outside the gene matches. Germline V gene sequence: CDR1 SGHNT, CDR2 YYREEE (reference sequence). The CDR3 is 15 amino acids.

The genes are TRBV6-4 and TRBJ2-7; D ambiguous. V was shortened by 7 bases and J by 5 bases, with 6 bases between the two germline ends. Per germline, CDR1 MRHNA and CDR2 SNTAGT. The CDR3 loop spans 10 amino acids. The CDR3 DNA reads TGTGCCAGCAACTCTCACGAGCAGTACGTC. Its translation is CASNSHEQYV.

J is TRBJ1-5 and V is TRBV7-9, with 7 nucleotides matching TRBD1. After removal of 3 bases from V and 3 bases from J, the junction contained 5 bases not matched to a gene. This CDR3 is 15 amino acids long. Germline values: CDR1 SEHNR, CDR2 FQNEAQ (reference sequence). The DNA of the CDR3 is TGTGCCAGCAGCTTGTCAGGGGGGGACAATCAGCCCCAGCATTTT. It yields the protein CASSLSGGDNQPQHF.

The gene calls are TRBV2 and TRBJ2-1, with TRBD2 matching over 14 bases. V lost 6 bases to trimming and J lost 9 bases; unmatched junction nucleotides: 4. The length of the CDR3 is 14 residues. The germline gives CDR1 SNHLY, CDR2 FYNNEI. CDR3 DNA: TGTGCCAGCAGATTAGGGACTAGCGGGGGTGAGCAGTTCTTC. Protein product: CASRLGTSGGEQFF.

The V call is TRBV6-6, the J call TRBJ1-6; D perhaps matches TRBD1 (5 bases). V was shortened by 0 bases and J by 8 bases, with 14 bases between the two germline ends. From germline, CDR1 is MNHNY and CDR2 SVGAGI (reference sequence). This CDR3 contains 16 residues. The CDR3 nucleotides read TGTGCCAGCAGTTACTCGAGGAATGGGGCTTATTCACCCCTCCACTTT. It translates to CASSYSRNGAYSPLHF.

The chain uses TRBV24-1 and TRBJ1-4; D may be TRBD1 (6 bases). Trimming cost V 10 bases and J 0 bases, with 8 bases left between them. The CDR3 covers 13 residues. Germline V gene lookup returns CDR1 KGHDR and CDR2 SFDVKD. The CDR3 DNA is TGTGCCACGTCAGGGGCAACTAATGAAAAACTGTTTTTT. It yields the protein CATSGATNEKLFF.

The CDR3 spells CASRDPGDEQYF. The CDR3 DNA sequence: TGTGCCAGCAGGGACCCGGGGGATGAGCAGTACTTC. V is TRBV27 and J is TRBJ2-7; tentatively, D is TRBD2 (6 bases). The CDR3 runs 12 residues. The V end lost 6 bases, the J end lost 7 bases, and 13 bases lay between the germline ends. CDR1 is MNHEY, CDR2 SMNVEV, per germline (reference sequence).

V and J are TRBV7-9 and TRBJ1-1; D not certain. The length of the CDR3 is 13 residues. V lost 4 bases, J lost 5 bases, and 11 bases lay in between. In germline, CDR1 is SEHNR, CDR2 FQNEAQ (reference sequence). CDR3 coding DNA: TGTGCCAGCAGCTCACGGGAAGGGACTGAAGCTTTCTTT. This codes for CASSSREGTEAFF.

The CDR3 loop reads CASSLFRGYYGYTF. Written as DNA, the CDR3 is TGTGCCAGCAGTTTATTTCGCGGATACTATGGCTACACCTTC. The V call is TRBV27, the J call TRBJ1-2; D is uncertain. Trimming cost V 1 base and J 3 bases, with 9 bases left between them. This CDR3 is 14 amino acids long. Germline lookup yields CDR1 MNHEY and CDR2 SMNVEV (reference sequence).

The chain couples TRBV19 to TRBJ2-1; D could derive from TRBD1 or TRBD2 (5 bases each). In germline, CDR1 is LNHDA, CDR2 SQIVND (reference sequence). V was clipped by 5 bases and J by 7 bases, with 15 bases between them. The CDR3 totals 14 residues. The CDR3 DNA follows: TGTGCCAGTAGTGTCAGCGGACAAACGAATGAGCAGTTCTTC. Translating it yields CASSVSGQTNEQFF.

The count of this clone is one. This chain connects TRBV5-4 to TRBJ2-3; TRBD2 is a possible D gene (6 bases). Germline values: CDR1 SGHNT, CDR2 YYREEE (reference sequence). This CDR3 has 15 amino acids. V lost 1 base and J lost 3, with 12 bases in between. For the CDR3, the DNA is TGTGCCAGCAGCTTGATCGGGAGTGGTACAGATACGCAGTATTTT. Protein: CASSLIGSGTDTQYF.

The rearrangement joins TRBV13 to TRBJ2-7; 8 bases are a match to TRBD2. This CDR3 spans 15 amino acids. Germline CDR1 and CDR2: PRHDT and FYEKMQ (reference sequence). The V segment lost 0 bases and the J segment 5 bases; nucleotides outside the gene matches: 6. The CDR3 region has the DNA TGTGCCAGCAGCTTAGGCGATGGTAGCGGGGACGAGCAGTACGTC. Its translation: CASSLGDGSGDEQYV.

DNA of the CDR3: TGTGCCAGTTCCCGGACAGGTGCCTACAATGAGCAGTTCTTC. This sequence encodes CASSRTGAYNEQFF. V gene TRBV6-6 combines with J gene TRBJ2-1; 7 bases align to TRBD1. The CDR3 runs to 14 residues. Per germline, CDR1 MNHNY and CDR2 SVGAGI (reference sequence). Trimming removed 9 bases from V and 2 bases from J; junction bases left unmatched: 7.

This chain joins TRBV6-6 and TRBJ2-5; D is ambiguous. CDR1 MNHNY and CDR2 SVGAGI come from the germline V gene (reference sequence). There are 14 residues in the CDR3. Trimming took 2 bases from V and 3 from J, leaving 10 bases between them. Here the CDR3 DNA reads TGTGCCAGCAGTTACCGGACCCCGAAAGAGACCCAGTACTTC. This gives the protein CASSYRTPKETQYF.

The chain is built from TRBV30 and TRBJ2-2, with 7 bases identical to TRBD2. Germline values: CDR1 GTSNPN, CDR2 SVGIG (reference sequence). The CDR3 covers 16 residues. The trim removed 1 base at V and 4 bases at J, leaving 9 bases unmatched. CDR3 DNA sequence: TGTGCCTGGAGTGGTCGGACTAGGTGGGTCACCGGGGAGCTGTTTTTT. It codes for CAWSGRTRWVTGELFF.

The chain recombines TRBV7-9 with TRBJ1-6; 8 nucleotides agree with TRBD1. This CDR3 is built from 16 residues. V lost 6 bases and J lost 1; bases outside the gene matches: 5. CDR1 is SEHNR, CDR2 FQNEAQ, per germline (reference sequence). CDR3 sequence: CASRNGTGSYNSPLHF. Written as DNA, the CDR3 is TGTGCCAGCAGAAACGGGACAGGATCCTATAATTCACCCCTCCACTTT.

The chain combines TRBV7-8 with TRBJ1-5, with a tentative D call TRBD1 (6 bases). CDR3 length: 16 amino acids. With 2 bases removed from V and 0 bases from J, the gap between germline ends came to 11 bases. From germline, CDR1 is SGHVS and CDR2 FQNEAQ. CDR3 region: CASSLRRTVSNQPQHF. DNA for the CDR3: TGTGCCAGCAGCTTAAGGCGGACAGTTAGCAATCAGCCCCAGCATTTT.

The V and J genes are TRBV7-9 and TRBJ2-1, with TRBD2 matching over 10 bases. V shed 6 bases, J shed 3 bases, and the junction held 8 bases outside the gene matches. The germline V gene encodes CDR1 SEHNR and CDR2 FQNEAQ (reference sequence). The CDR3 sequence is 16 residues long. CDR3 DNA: TGTGCCAGCAGTTCAGAAGCGGGAGGGTACTACAATGAGCAGTTCTTC. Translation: CASSSEAGGYYNEQFF.

CDR3 sequence reads: CASSVGGTAYGYTF. CDR3 nucleotides: TGTGCCAGCAGCGTAGGTGGGACAGCCTATGGCTACACCTTC. The chain uses TRBV9 and TRBJ1-2; 7 bases are a match to TRBD1. Germline V gene data show CDR1 as SGDLS and CDR2 as YYNGEE. This CDR3 region has 14 residues. Trimming took 0 bases from V and 4 from J; bases not matched to a gene: 3.

CDR3 protein: CASSEPGQGAEGTEAFF. As DNA, the CDR3 is TGTGCCAGCAGCGAGCCGGGACAGGGGGCGGAAGGCACTGAAGCTTTCTTT. This chain uses TRBV7-9 with TRBJ1-1; 12 bases line up with TRBD1. Losses at the gene ends were 5 bases for V and 4 bases for J; bases not matched to a gene: 11. This CDR3 is built from 17 residues. Germline CDR1 reads SEHNR; CDR2 reads FQNEAQ (reference sequence).

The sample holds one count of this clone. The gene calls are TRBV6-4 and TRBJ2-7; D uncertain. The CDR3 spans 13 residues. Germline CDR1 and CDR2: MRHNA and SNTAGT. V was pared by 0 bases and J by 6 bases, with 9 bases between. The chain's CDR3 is CASSDSCCGEQYV. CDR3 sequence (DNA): TGTGCCAGCAGTGACTCTTGCTGCGGCGAGCAGTACGTC.

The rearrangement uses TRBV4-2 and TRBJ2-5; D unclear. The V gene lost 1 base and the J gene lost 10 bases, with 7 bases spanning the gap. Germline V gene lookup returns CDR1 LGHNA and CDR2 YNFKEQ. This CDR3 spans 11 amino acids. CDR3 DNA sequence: TGTGCCAGCAGCCAAGGGTCTATCCAGTACTTC. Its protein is CASSQGSIQYF.

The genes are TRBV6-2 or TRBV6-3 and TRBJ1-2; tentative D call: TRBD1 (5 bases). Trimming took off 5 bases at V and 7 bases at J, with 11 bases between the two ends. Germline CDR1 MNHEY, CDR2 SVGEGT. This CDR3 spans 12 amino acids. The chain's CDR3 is CASSAGTVGYTF. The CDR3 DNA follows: TGTGCCAGCAGTGCCGGGACGGTTGGCTACACCTTC.

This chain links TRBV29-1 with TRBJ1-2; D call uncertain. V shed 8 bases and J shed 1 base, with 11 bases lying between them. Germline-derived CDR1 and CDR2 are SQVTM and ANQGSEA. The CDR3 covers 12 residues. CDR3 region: CSSAEDNYGYTF. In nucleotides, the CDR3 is TGCAGCTCGGCGGAGGATAACTATGGCTACACCTTC.